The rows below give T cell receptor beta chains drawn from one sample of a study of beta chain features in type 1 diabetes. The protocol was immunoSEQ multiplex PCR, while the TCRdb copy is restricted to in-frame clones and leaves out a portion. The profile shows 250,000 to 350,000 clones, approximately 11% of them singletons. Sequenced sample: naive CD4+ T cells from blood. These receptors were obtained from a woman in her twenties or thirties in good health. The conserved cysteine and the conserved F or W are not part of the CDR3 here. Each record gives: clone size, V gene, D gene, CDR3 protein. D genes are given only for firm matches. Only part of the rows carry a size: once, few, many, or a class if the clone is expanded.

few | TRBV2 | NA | ASRRDSHEQY
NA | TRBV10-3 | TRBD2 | AISAGLEIRTGELF
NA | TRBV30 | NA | AWRRRDRITGELF
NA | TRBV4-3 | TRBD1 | ASSQEQGLNQPQH
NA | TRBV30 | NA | AWAPGHNQETQY
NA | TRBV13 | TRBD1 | ASSGGQGNEKLF
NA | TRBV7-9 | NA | ASSSTSGSSYEQY
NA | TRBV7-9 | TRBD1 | ASSFGTADRAQY
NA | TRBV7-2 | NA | ASSLAEGNQPQH
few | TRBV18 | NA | ASSRDRVQSDQPQH
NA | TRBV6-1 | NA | ASSDIRGRTNEKLF
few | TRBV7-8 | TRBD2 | ASSPSGLAGGPGEQF
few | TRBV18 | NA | ASSPRLELSSYNEQF
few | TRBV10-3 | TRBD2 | ATRTSGSIGEQY
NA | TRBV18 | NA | ASSPLELGTTNEQF
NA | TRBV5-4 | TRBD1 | ASSLPGQMKETQY
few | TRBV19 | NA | ASSIDVGDYEQY
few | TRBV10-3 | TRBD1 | AISESQQGVSQDEQF
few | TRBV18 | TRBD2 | ASSRLAGGANEQF
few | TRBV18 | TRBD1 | ASSPPTGAASWTGELF
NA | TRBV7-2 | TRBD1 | ASSSGTGRQETQY
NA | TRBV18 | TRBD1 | ASSPLPGQGFHEQY
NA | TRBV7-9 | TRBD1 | ASSRQGGEQF
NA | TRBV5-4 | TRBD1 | ASSGGIGTVGEKLF
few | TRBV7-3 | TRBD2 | ASSPTSGSYNEQF
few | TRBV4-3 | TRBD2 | ASSRVGTSGSSEQF
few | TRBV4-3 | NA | ASSQHAEGGTEAF
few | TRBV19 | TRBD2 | ASSSPPLAGVHNEQF
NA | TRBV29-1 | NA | SVEKQGNTEAF
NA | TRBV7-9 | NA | ASRPTGESYEQY
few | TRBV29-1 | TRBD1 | SVAFRGQGMNTEAF
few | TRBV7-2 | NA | ASSLNLGETQY
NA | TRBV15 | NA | ATSRDGGSLGEQY